The rows below give T cell receptor beta chains drawn from one sample of a study of shared clonotypes between healthy human individuals. Sequencing used immunoSEQ multiplex PCR; TCRdb keeps in-frame clones, though not all of them. The data hold over 2 million clones, with about nine tenths observed a single time. Material: naive CD4+ T cells from PBMCs. The origin of the receptors is a man younger than 35 in good health. Some clones in this sample may be carry-over from other donors' samples. The CDR3 runs from the conserved cysteine through the conserved F or W. A D gene is named only where the DNA matches it firmly. Clone size appears in some rows only: once, few, many, or a class for an expanded clone.

J gene: TRBJ1-1; D gene: .; V gene: TRBV5-1; clone size: once; CDR3 protein: CASSTGPEQNTEAFF; CDR3 DNA: TGCGCCAGCAGCACCGGACCGGAACAGAACACTGAAGCTTTCTTT
J gene: TRBJ2-7; D gene: .; V gene: TRBV30; clone size: .; CDR3 protein: CAWCPGGRVEQYF; CDR3 DNA: TGTGCCTGGTGCCCAGGCGGTCGTGTGGAGCAGTACTTC
J gene: TRBJ1-1; D gene: .; V gene: TRBV19; clone size: .; CDR3 protein: CATARGFEAFF; CDR3 DNA: TGTGCCACGGCCCGGGGGTTTGAAGCTTTCTTT
J gene: TRBJ2-6; D gene: .; V gene: TRBV29-1; clone size: .; CDR3 protein: CSVGASGANVLTF; CDR3 DNA: TGCAGCGTTGGAGCATCTGGGGCCAACGTCCTGACTTTC
J gene: TRBJ2-2; D gene: TRBD1; V gene: TRBV7-9; clone size: .; CDR3 protein: CASRRQGTAGELFF; CDR3 DNA: TGTGCCAGCAGAAGACAGGGAACCGCCGGGGAGCTGTTTTTT
J gene: TRBJ2-1; D gene: .; V gene: TRBV7-3; clone size: .; CDR3 protein: CASSPETRNEQFF; CDR3 DNA: TGTGCCAGCAGCCCGGAAACTCGCAATGAGCAGTTCTTC
J gene: TRBJ1-2; D gene: .; V gene: TRBV7-9; clone size: .; CDR3 protein: CASSLEIGRNGYTF; CDR3 DNA: TGTGCCAGCAGCTTAGAGATAGGTAGGAATGGCTACACCTTC
J gene: TRBJ2-3; D gene: .; V gene: TRBV10-1; clone size: .; CDR3 protein: CASSEGRLDTQYF; CDR3 DNA: TGCGCCAGCAGCGAGGGGAGACTAGATACGCAGTATTTT
J gene: TRBJ1-2; D gene: .; V gene: TRBV19; clone size: .; CDR3 protein: CASSIVGNYGYTF; CDR3 DNA: TGTGCCAGTAGTATAGTCGGTAACTATGGCTACACCTTC
J gene: TRBJ2-1; D gene: .; V gene: TRBV7-9; clone size: once; CDR3 protein: CASSLGATPWNEQFF; CDR3 DNA: TGTGCCAGCAGCTTAGGGGCAACTCCTTGGAATGAGCAGTTCTTC
J gene: TRBJ2-7; D gene: TRBD2; V gene: TRBV7-2; clone size: .; CDR3 protein: CASSLERLAGVYEQYF; CDR3 DNA: TGTGCCAGCAGCTTAGAACGACTAGCGGGAGTATACGAGCAGTACTTC
J gene: TRBJ2-5; D gene: .; V gene: TRBV5-1; clone size: .; CDR3 protein: CASSFFPAAQETQYF; CDR3 DNA: TGTGCCAGCAGCTTCTTCCCGGCGGCCCAAGAGACCCAGTACTTC
J gene: TRBJ2-7; D gene: .; V gene: TRBV5-5; clone size: .; CDR3 protein: CASSAHYEQYF; CDR3 DNA: TGTGCCAGCAGCGCCCACTACGAGCAGTACTTC
J gene: TRBJ2-5; D gene: .; V gene: TRBV7-3; clone size: .; CDR3 protein: CASSRDFLETQYF; CDR3 DNA: TGTGCCAGCAGCCGGGACTTTTTGGAGACCCAGTACTTC
J gene: TRBJ2-7; D gene: TRBD1; V gene: TRBV7-3; clone size: .; CDR3 protein: CASSLGTGSREQYF; CDR3 DNA: TGTGCCAGCAGCCTGGGGACAGGGAGTCGCGAGCAGTACTTC
J gene: TRBJ2-7; D gene: .; V gene: TRBV13; clone size: .; CDR3 protein: CASSGATTYEQYF; CDR3 DNA: TGTGCCAGCAGTGGAGCGACAACCTACGAGCAGTACTTC
J gene: TRBJ2-3; D gene: .; V gene: TRBV11-3; clone size: .; CDR3 protein: CASSRRTGRTDTQYF; CDR3 DNA: TGTGCCAGCAGTCGGCGGACGGGTCGCACAGATACGCAGTATTTT
J gene: TRBJ1-1; D gene: .; V gene: TRBV5-5; clone size: .; CDR3 protein: CASSLVPGSAEAFF; CDR3 DNA: TGTGCCAGCAGCTTGGTTCCGGGTTCGGCTGAAGCTTTCTTT
J gene: TRBJ2-2; D gene: TRBD1; V gene: TRBV5-1; clone size: .; CDR3 protein: CASSKGTTGSGELFF; CDR3 DNA: TGCGCCAGCAGCAAAGGTACGACAGGGTCCGGGGAGCTGTTTTTT
J gene: TRBJ2-2; D gene: TRBD1; V gene: TRBV6-1; clone size: .; CDR3 protein: CASTDRGRLTGELFF; CDR3 DNA: TGTGCCAGCACAGACAGGGGGCGCTTGACCGGGGAGCTGTTTTTT
J gene: TRBJ2-1; D gene: TRBD2; V gene: TRBV5-1; clone size: .; CDR3 protein: CASSFRLAGVDNEQFF; CDR3 DNA: TGCGCCAGCAGCTTTAGACTAGCGGGAGTTGACAATGAGCAGTTCTTC
J gene: TRBJ2-7; D gene: .; V gene: TRBV7-9; clone size: .; CDR3 protein: CASSRDFLPYEQYF; CDR3 DNA: TGTGCCAGCAGCCGGGACTTCCTACCCTACGAGCAGTACTTC
J gene: TRBJ1-1; D gene: TRBD1; V gene: TRBV30; clone size: .; CDR3 protein: CARGQPNTEAFF; CDR3 DNA: TGTGCCCGGGGACAGCCGAACACTGAAGCTTTCTTT
J gene: TRBJ2-1; D gene: .; V gene: TRBV4-3; clone size: once; CDR3 protein: CASRTTAASYNEQFF; CDR3 DNA: TGCGCCAGCAGGACAACAGCGGCATCCTACAATGAGCAGTTCTTC
J gene: TRBJ2-3; D gene: TRBD2; V gene: TRBV6-1; clone size: .; CDR3 protein: CASRGLAGSTDTQYF; CDR3 DNA: TGTGCCAGCAGGGGACTAGCGGGAAGCACAGATACGCAGTATTTT
J gene: TRBJ2-2; D gene: .; V gene: TRBV7-9; clone size: once; CDR3 protein: CASSQAPGSFTGELFF; CDR3 DNA: TGTGCCAGCAGTCAAGCTCCGGGGAGCTTCACCGGGGAGCTGTTTTTT
J gene: TRBJ2-5; D gene: TRBD1; V gene: TRBV11-2; clone size: .; CDR3 protein: CASRPDREWTQYF; CDR3 DNA: TGTGCCAGCAGACCCGACAGGGAATGGACCCAGTACTTC
J gene: TRBJ2-2; D gene: .; V gene: TRBV28; clone size: .; CDR3 protein: CASSEIGSSNTGELFF; CDR3 DNA: TGTGCCAGCAGTGAGATCGGGAGCTCGAACACCGGGGAGCTGTTTTTT
J gene: TRBJ1-1; D gene: .; V gene: TRBV5-6; clone size: once; CDR3 protein: CASSIPPGRESTEAFF; CDR3 DNA: TGTGCCAGCAGCATCCCCCCCGGCAGGGAGAGCACTGAAGCTTTCTTT
J gene: TRBJ2-7; D gene: .; V gene: TRBV18; clone size: .; CDR3 protein: CASSPGGILAYEQYF; CDR3 DNA: TGTGCCAGCTCACCAGGGGGCATTTTAGCCTACGAGCAGTACTTC
J gene: TRBJ2-1; D gene: TRBD2; V gene: TRBV25-1; clone size: .; CDR3 protein: CASSTSGRPYNEQFF; CDR3 DNA: TGTGCCAGCAGCACTAGCGGGAGACCCTACAATGAGCAGTTCTTC
J gene: TRBJ1-2; D gene: .; V gene: TRBV4-1; clone size: .; CDR3 protein: CASSQAPGAGATYGYTF; CDR3 DNA: TGCGCCAGCAGCCAAGCCCCAGGGGCCGGCGCCACCTATGGCTACACCTTC
J gene: TRBJ2-2; D gene: TRBD1; V gene: TRBV4-3; clone size: .; CDR3 protein: CASSQDDRGGGELFF; CDR3 DNA: TGCGCCAGCAGCCAAGATGACAGGGGAGGCGGGGAGCTGTTTTTT
J gene: TRBJ2-5; D gene: .; V gene: TRBV7-9; clone size: .; CDR3 protein: CLTPLRLPTQYF; CDR3 DNA: TGCCTCACCCCGCTTAGGCTCCCGACCCAGTACTTC
J gene: TRBJ1-3; D gene: .; V gene: TRBV7-2; clone size: .; CDR3 protein: CASSLLGGRSGNTIYF; CDR3 DNA: TGTGCCAGCAGCCTCCTGGGGGGGCGGTCTGGAAACACCATATATTTT
J gene: TRBJ2-3; D gene: TRBD2; V gene: TRBV14; clone size: .; CDR3 protein: CASSRPLLAGGQNTQYF; CDR3 DNA: TGTGCCAGCAGCCGACCCCTACTAGCGGGAGGGCAAAATACGCAGTATTTT
J gene: TRBJ2-1; D gene: TRBD1; V gene: TRBV10-3; clone size: .; CDR3 protein: CAIRPGTGYNEQFF; CDR3 DNA: TGTGCCATCCGGCCCGGGACAGGATACAATGAGCAGTTCTTC
J gene: TRBJ1-2; D gene: .; V gene: TRBV6-5; clone size: .; CDR3 protein: CASSPPRGNYGYTF; CDR3 DNA: TGTGCCAGCAGTCCGCCGAGGGGTAACTATGGCTACACCTTC
J gene: TRBJ2-3; D gene: .; V gene: TRBV9; clone size: .; CDR3 protein: CASSVVGRGTQYF; CDR3 DNA: TGTGCCAGCAGCGTAGTGGGCCGGGGAACGCAGTATTTT
J gene: TRBJ1-2; D gene: TRBD1; V gene: TRBV28; clone size: .; CDR3 protein: CASKRQGRFNGYTF; CDR3 DNA: TGTGCCAGCAAGCGACAGGGAAGGTTCAATGGCTACACCTTC
J gene: TRBJ2-7; D gene: .; V gene: TRBV20-1; clone size: .; CDR3 protein: CSASLWVEQYF; CDR3 DNA: TGCAGTGCTTCGCTTTGGGTCGAGCAGTACTTC